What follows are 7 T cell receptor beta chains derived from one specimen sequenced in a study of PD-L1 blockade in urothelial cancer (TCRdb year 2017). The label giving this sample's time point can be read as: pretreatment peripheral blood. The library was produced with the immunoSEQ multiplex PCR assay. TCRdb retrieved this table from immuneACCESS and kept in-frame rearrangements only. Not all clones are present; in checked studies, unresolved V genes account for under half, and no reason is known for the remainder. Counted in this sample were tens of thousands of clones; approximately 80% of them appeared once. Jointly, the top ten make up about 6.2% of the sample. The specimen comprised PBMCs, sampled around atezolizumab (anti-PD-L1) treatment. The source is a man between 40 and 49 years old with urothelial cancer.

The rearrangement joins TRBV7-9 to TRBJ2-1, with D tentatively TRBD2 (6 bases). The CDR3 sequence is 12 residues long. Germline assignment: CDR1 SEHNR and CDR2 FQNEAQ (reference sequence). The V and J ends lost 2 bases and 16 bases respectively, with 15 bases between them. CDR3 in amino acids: CASSLPSDKPFF. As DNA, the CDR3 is TGTGCCAGCAGCTTACCTAGCGACAAACCCTTCTTC.

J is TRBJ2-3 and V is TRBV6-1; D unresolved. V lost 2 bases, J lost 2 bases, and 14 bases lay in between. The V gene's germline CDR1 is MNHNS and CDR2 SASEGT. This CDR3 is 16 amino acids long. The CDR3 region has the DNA TGTGCCAGCAGTGAAAACATAGCCCTCCTCACAGATACGCAGTATTTT. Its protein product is CASSENIALLTDTQYF.

CDR3 sequence: CASSVSSGQETQYF. CDR3 sequence (DNA): TGCGCCAGCAGCGTGTCTAGCGGCCAAGAGACCCAGTACTTC. J is TRBJ2-5 and V is TRBV10-1; 7 nucleotides match TRBD2. The CDR3 is 14 residues long. With V trimmed by 6 bases and J by 1 base, 5 bases remained unmatched. Germline V gene data show CDR1 as WNHNN and CDR2 as SYGVQD (reference sequence).

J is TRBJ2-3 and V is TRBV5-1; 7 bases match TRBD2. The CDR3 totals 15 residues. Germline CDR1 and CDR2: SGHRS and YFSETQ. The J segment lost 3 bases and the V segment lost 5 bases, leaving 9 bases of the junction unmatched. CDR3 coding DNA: TGCGCCAGCAGAGGAGCGGGGCTCGGGACAGATACGCAGTATTTT. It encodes CASRGAGLGTDTQYF.

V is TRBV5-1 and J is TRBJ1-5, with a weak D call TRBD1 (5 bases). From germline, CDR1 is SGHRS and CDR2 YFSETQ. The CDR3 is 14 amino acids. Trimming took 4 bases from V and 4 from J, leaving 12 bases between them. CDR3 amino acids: CASSPQGLNQPQHF. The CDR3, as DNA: TGCGCCAGCAGCCCCCAGGGTCTTAATCAGCCCCAGCATTTT.

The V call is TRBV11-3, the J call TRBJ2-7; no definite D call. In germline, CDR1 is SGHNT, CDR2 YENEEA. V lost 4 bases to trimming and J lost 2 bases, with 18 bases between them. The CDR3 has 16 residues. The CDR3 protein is CASSSVPTELPYEQYF. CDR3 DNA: TGTGCCAGCAGCTCCGTACCCACAGAGCTTCCCTACGAGCAGTACTTC.

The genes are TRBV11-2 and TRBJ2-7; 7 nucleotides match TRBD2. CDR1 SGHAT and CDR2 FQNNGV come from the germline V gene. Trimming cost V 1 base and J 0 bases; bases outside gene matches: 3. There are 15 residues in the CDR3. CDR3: CASSLVSGFSYEQYF. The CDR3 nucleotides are TGTGCCAGCAGCTTAGTTAGCGGGTTCTCCTACGAGCAGTACTTC.